What follows is one T cell receptor (beta chain) and its context. No antigen is known for it. No much larger clone is present one base from it, and per-base qualities are unavailable. Collaborating institutions collected whole blood in K2EDTA tubes following their own protocols. For TCRbeta analysis, collaborators shipped samples as frozen whole blood, isolated PBMCs, or DNA extracted from either of those sample types. Sequences SGHRS (CDR1) and YFSETQ (CDR2) are obtained from the germline V gene. Spanning cysteine to phenylalanine, the CDR3 consists of 18 amino acids. The entry retains the CDR3 DNA only, 54 bases that are in frame from base 1. Here V drops 1 base and J drops 0 bases, and the junction holds 10 bases not matched to any gene. The sample originates from a study of blood T cell repertoires in COVID-19 (dated by TCRdb to 2019 to 2021). Notes on the research overall: The collaborator samples originated in the United States, Italy and Spain and spanned the acute and convalescent phases of COVID-19. Where available, HLA class I and class II types were obtained from metadata supplied by the sample provider rather than from assay-based typing. The repertoires were released in a freely available public database intended as a resource for research on the immune response to SARS-CoV-2. The material from the prospective study consisted of cDNA or gDNA derived from T cells, B-cell-depleted T cells, or PBMCs. The samples were drawn from the first 160 participants of the ongoing ImmuneRACE study and from over a thousand subjects provided by 6 global collaborators. Deeply sampled blood TCRbeta repertoires from subjects exposed to, actively infected with, or recovered from COVID-19 were included in the dataset. Nearly every sample came with metadata listing a de-identified subject ID, COVID-19 status, age in years and sex.

The full study reports these points: The quantity of clinical and demographic metadata differed by source and by participant and was supplied without curation.

TCRbeta CDR3 regions were amplified from genomic DNA using the immunoSEQ Assay, a bias-controlled multiplex PCR. Under the source paper's analysis protocol: Nucleated cell counts per sample were estimated from amplification of reference gene primers within the assay. Sequence reads were collapsed and filtered to measure the absolute abundance of every unique TCRbeta CDR3 rearrangement. For each sample, productive Simpson clonality was calculated as the square root of Simpson's diversity index across productive rearrangements. Entries here come from immuneACCESS through TCRdb and include only in-frame sequences with V and J called. Some clones fail to appear in such tables; in the studies checked, an unresolved V gene covers under half of the shortfall, and the cause of the remainder is unknown. That table gives V, J and clone size, and the DNA gave D and trimming. Recorded for this sample are around 30,000 clones; roughly 80% of them occurred a single time. Together, the top ten hold roughly 16% of the sample.

Sequenced: peripheral blood. This receptor was identified in a human donor in a cohort sampled during active COVID-19. Recombination joined TRBV5-1 with TRBJ2-3, and TRBD2 aligns with 8 junction nucleotides. The nucleotides are TGCGCCAGCAGCTTGTATCTACTAGCGGAAACTAGCACAGATACGCAGTATTTT. Its translation is CASSLYLLAETSTDTQYF. Where the CDR3 stops, the reference TRBV5-1 and TRBJ2-3 genes take over; the full variable domain is KAGVTQTPRYLIKTRGQQVTLSCSPISGHRSVSWYQQTPGQGLQFLFEYFSETQRNKGNFPGRFSGRQFSNSRSEMNVSTLELGDSALYLCASSLYLLAETSTDTQYFGPGTRLTVL.